This T cell receptor (beta chain) is from a study of post-analysis software for immune sequencing data (dated by TCRdb to the mid-2010s). General notes on the study: The recorded disease courses included relapsing-remitting, secondary progressive and progressive-relapsing multiple sclerosis, and some patients had no subtype annotation. Patient repertoires were compared against around 10 previously published healthy control repertoires from donors aged roughly 6 to 27 years. A subset of samples was prepared in parallel using single-end sample barcoding, then pooled and co-amplified after Illumina adapter ligation.

To demonstrate the VDJtools post-analysis software, the study profiled TCR beta repertoires from the peripheral blood of around 13 young patients with multiple sclerosis. The multiple sclerosis patients were children and adolescents ranging in age from about 6 to 17 years. The method was PCR. For sequencing, an Illumina HiSeq 2500 was employed. To reduce PCR and sequencing biases, unique molecular identifiers were incorporated into the TCR beta cDNA libraries. Approximately 500,000 cDNA molecules were obtained per 1 to 10 million input T cells, so each molecule approximated one T cell. The patient libraries were prepared and sequenced with the same protocol used for the earlier healthy control dataset. Within a given batch, samples were prepared together, multiplexed and sequenced on the same HiSeq lane. Turning to the authors' computational methods: Raw barcoded reads were processed with MIGEC, discarding single-read molecular identifier groups before consensus assembly and CDR3 extraction. Clonotype tables were post-analysed with VDJtools, normalizing diversity by down-sampling all datasets to the smallest sample size. To correct batch-related cross-sample contamination, repertoire overlap clustering matched CDR3 amino acid sequences but not nucleotide sequences. TCRdb reworked the public reads: Q25 trimming with fastp, MiXCR clone assembly, productive beta chains retained. Rows with one shared CDR3 protein collapse into an entry with the most common genes and DNA. These V and J calls originate from TCRdb's pipeline instead of the authors' own analysis. The sample table shows approximately 630,000 distinct CDR3 sequences, and approximately 60% are seen once. The leading ten clones occupy approximately 10% of the sample.

Notes on this clonotype: What antigen it recognizes has not been identified. A junction end diverges from the germline sequence, so it may reflect a read error.

The CDR3 spans 17 residues, from the cysteine through the phenylalanine. Here the CDR3 DNA is all that survives: 51 bases in frame from base 1. As encoded in the germline V gene (reference sequence), CDR1 is PRHDT while CDR2 is FYEKMQ. Summary of the overall study and its limitations: The control group was slightly older than the multiple sclerosis patient group. Normalized Chao1 diversity was significantly lower in multiple sclerosis patients than controls, suggesting substantial peripheral T-cell clonal expansion. Patients showed significantly higher frequencies than controls for five TRBV segments, among them TRBV5-6, TRBV5-1 and TRBV20-1. Direct clustering with F measure revealed strong co-clustering of samples prepared in the same batch, which led to a batch-effect correction.

The sequence was collected from a girl aged 2-10 years with multiple sclerosis. Sequencing was carried out using blood. This sequence uses TRBV13 and TRBJ2-3; the junction holds 11 bases that match TRBD2. The nucleotides are TGTGTCAGCAGCTTACAGACGGGACTAGCGGTGCCGGATACGCAGTATTTT. This encodes CVSSLQTGLAVPDTQYF.